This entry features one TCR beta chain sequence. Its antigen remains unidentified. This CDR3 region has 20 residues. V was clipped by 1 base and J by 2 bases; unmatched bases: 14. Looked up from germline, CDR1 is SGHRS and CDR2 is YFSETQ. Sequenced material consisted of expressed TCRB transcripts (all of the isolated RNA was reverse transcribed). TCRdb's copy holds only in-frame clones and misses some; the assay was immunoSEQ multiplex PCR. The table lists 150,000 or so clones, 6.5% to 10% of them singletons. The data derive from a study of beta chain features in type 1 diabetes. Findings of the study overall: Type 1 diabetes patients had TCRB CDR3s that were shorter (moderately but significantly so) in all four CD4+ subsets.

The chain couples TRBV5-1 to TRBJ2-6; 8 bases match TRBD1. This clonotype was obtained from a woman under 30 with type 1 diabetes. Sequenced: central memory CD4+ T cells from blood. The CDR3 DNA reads TGCGCCAGCAGCTTGAGTGGGGCCGGGACAGGCAGCACTGGGGCCAACGTCCTGACTTTC. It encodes CASSLSGAGTGSTGANVLTF. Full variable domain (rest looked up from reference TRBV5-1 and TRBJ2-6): KAGVTQTPRYLIKTRGQQVTLSCSPISGHRSVSWYQQTPGQGLQFLFEYFSETQRNKGNFPGRFSGRQFSNSRSEMNVSTLELGDSALYLCASSLSGAGTGSTGANVLTFGAGSRLTVL.